This note documents a single TCR beta chain sequence. What it binds is unknown. These data come from a study of CD4 T cell repertoires in COVID-19. Background on the study: CFSE-low cells expanded 10 to 11 days with IL-2, then restimulated with other coronavirus spikes. Regarding the study as a whole: Several top expanded SARS-CoV-2-reactive clonotypes were shared by two or three memory subsets.

Data came from immunoSEQ multiplex PCR; TCRdb stores just in-frame clones and leaves some out. The sample has fewer than 10,000 clones, less than 90% seen once. The memory T cells were sequenced right after ex vivo isolation, without culture. V gave up 4 bases and J gave up 1 base; unmatched junction bases: 5. This CDR3 spans 15 amino acids. Germline assignment: CDR1 MDHEN and CDR2 SYDVKM. This chain joins TRBV28 and TRBJ1-1; 8 nucleotides align to TRBD1. The specimen was effector memory CD4+ T cells from blood, collected before the COVID-19 pandemic. The clonotype was recovered from a human donor who had COVID-19. The CDR3: CASSSGTGRNTEAFF. The CDR3 DNA reads as TGTGCCAGCAGTTCGGGGACAGGTCGGAACACTGAAGCTTTCTTT.